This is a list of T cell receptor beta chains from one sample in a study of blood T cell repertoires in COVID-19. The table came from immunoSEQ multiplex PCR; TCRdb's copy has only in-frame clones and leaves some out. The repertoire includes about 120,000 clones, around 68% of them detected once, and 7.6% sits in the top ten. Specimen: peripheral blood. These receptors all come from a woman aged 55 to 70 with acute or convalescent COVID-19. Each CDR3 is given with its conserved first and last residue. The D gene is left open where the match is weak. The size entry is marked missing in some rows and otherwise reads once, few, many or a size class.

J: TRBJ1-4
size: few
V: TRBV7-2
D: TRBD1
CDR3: CASNTGGTNEKLFF
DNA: TGTGCCAGCAATACAGGGGGCACTAATGAAAAACTGTTTTTT

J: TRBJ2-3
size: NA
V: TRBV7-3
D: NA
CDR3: CASTRGGGGDTQYF
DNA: TGTGCCAGCACCAGGGGCGGGGGCGGAGATACGCAGTATTTT

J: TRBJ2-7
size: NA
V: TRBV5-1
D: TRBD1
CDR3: CASSLGRGRDYEQYF
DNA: TGCGCCAGCAGCTTGGGCAGGGGGAGAGACTACGAGCAGTACTTC

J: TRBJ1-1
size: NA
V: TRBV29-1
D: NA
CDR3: CSVLRTGHEAFF
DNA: TGCAGCGTTTTGAGAACAGGCCATGAAGCTTTCTTT

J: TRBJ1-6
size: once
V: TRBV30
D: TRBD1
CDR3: CAWKRKQGATNSPLHF
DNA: TGTGCCTGGAAGCGAAAACAGGGGGCGACTAATTCACCCCTCCACTTT

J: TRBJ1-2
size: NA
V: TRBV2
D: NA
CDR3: CASSEPGAANYGYTF
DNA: TGTGCCAGCAGTGAACCAGGGGCGGCTAACTATGGCTACACCTTC

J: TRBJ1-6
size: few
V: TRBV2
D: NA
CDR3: CASSLDNSPLHF
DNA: TGTGCCAGCAGCCTCGATAATTCACCCCTCCACTTT

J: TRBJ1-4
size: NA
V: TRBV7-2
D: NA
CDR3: CASSFRATNEKLFF
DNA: TGTGCCAGCAGCTTCAGGGCTACTAATGAAAAACTGTTTTTT

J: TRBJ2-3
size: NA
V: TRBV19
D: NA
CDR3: CASSTSTVGARGDTQYF
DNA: TGTGCCAGTAGTACTTCGACCGTCGGGGCGCGGGGAGATACGCAGTATTTT

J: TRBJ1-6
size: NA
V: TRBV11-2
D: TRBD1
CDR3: CASSFGTGSPLHF
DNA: TGTGCCAGCAGCTTCGGGACAGGTTCACCCCTCCACTTT

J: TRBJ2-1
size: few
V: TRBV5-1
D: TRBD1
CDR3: CASALGQDNEQFF
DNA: TGCGCCAGCGCGCTCGGACAGGACAATGAGCAGTTCTTC

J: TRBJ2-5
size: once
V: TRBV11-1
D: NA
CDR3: CASSLGLAQETQYF
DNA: TGTGCCAGCAGCTTGGGACTGGCTCAAGAGACCCAGTACTTC

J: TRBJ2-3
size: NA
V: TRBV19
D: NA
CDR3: CASSRDITTQYF
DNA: TGTGCCAGTAGTCGGGATATAACTACGCAGTATTTT

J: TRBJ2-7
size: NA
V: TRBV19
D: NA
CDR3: CASSEGAREQYF
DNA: TGTGCCAGTAGCGAGGGAGCTCGCGAGCAGTACTTC

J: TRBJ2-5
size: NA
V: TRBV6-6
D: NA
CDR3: CASSGQLETQYF
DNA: TGTGCCAGCAGTGGACAGTTAGAGACCCAGTACTTC

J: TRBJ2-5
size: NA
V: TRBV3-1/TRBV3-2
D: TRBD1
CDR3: CASSQDRDRETQYF
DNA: TGTGCCAGCAGCCAAGACCGGGACAGAGAGACCCAGTACTTC

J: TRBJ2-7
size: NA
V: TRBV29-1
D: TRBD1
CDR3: CSGTGTGGAGRAYEQYF
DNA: TGCAGCGGGACCGGGACAGGGGGAGCTGGGAGAGCCTACGAGCAGTACTTC

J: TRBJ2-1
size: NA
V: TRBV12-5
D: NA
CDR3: CASGAQVYNEQFF
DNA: TGTGCTAGTGGTGCCCAGGTATACAATGAGCAGTTCTTC

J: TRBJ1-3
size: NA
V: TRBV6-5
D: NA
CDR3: CASSYSGQGGNTIYF
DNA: TGTGCCAGCAGTTACTCTGGTCAGGGGGGAAACACCATATATTTT

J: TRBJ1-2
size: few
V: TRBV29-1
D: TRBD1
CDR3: CSVAGQGGYGYTF
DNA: TGCAGCGTCGCGGGACAGGGGGGCTATGGCTACACCTTC

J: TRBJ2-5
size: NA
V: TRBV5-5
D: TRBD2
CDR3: CASSSGTSGSKETQYF
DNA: TGTGCCAGCAGCTCCGGGACTAGCGGGAGCAAAGAGACCCAGTACTTC

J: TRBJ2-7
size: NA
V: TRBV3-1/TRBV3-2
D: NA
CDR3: CASSQDGATYEQYF
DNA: TGTGCCAGCAGCCAAGATGGGGCCACCTACGAGCAGTACTTC

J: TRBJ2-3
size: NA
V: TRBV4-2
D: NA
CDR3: CASSQANRGATDTQYF
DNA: TGTGCCAGCAGCCAAGCGAATCGGGGGGCTACGGATACGCAGTATTTT

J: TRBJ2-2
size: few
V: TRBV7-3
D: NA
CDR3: CASSILTGELFF
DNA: TGTGCCAGCAGCATCCTTACCGGGGAGCTGTTTTTT

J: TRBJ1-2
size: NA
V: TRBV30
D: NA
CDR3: CAWSPGNNYGYTF
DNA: TGTGCCTGGAGTCCAGGGAATAACTATGGCTACACCTTC

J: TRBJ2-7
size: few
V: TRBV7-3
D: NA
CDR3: CASSLQSGGTYEQYF
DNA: TGTGCCAGCAGCTTACAGTCCGGCGGGACCTACGAGCAGTACTTC

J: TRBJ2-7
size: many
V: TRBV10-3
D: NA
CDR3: CAISEYGGREQYF
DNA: TGTGCCATCAGTGAGTACGGGGGTAGGGAGCAGTACTTC

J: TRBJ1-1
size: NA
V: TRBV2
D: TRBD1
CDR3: CASREETGVMNTEAFF
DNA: TGTGCCAGCAGGGAAGAGACAGGGGTTATGAACACTGAAGCTTTCTTT

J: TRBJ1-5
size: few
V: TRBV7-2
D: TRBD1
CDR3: CASSWRTGRQPQHF
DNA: TGTGCCAGCAGCTGGCGGACAGGGCGTCAGCCCCAGCATTTT

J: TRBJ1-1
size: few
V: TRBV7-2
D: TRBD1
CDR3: CASSPRTGQGLSSTEAFF
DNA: TGTGCCAGCAGCCCCAGGACGGGACAGGGGCTATCGAGCACTGAAGCTTTCTTT

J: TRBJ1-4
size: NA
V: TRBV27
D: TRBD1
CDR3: CASSSRTGVREKLFF
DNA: TGTGCCAGCAGTTCGAGGACAGGCGTCCGTGAAAAACTGTTTTTT

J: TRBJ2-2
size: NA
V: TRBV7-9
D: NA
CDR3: CASSPRGGELFF
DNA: TGTGCCAGCAGCCCCCGCGGCGGGGAGCTGTTTTTT

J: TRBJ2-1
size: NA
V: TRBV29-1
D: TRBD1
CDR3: CSVEGRAKQGAHLNEQFF
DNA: TGCAGCGTTGAAGGTCGGGCGAAACAGGGGGCTCATCTGAATGAGCAGTTCTTC

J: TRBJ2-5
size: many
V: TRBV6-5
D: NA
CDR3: CASIQGIRETQYF
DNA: TGTGCCAGCATCCAGGGGATTAGGGAGACCCAGTACTTC

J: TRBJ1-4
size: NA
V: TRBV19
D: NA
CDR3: CASTKGYGSREKLFF
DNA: TGTGCCAGTACCAAGGGGTACGGATCTAGAGAAAAACTGTTTTTT

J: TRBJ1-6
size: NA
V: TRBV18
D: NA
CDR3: CASSPRARGANSPLHF
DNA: TGTGCCAGCTCACCACGGGCCAGGGGAGCCAATTCACCCCTCCACTTT

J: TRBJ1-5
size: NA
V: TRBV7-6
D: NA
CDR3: CASSSWENQPQHF
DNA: TGTGCCAGCAGCTCGTGGGAGAATCAGCCCCAGCATTTT

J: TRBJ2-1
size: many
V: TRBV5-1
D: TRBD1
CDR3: CASSQGQRFQEQFF
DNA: TGCGCCAGCAGCCAGGGACAGAGGTTCCAAGAGCAGTTCTTC

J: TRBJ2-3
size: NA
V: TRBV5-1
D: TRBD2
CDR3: CASSFSGVRDTQYF
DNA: TGCGCCAGCAGCTTTAGCGGGGTGAGGGATACGCAGTATTTT

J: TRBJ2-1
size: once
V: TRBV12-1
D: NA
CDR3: CASSFARWGGNEQFF
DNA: TGTGCCAGCAGCTTCGCTAGGTGGGGGGGCAATGAGCAGTTCTTC

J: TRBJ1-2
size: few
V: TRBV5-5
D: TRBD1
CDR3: CASTLGGGAGYTF
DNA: TGTGCCAGCACCCTTGGAGGGGGCGCGGGCTACACCTTC

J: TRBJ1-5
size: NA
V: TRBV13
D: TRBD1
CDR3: CASSTRTGLGNQPQHF
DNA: TGTGCCAGCAGCACCCGGACAGGGTTGGGCAATCAGCCCCAGCATTTT

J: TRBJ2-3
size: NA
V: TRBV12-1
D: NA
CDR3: CASSYQEYF
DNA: TGTGCCAGCAGCTACCAGGAGTATTTT

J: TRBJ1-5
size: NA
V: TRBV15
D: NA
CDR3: CATSRGGSNSNQPQHF
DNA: TGTGCCACCAGCAGAGGGGGCAGCAATAGCAATCAGCCCCAGCATTTT